A single sample is the source of the 29 T cell receptor beta chains below, sequenced in a study of blood T cell repertoires in COVID-19. Method: immunoSEQ multiplex PCR; TCRdb's copy keeps in-frame clones and lacks some. The sample lists 150,000 or so clones, approximately 83% seen once, with roughly 13% in the top ten. The sample taken for sequencing was PBMCs or T cells enriched from blood (not recorded which). These receptors were collected from a woman aged 55 to 70 who had recovered from COVID-19.

This clone was observed a few times. The chain joins TRBV19 to TRBJ1-5; D is undetermined. Germline V gene sequence: CDR1 LNHDA, CDR2 SQIVND (reference sequence). This CDR3 is built from 15 residues. The V and J ends lost 5 bases and 4 bases respectively, with 15 bases between them. For the CDR3, the DNA is TGTGCCAGTAGTGGGTCGGGAGGGCCTAATCAGCCCCAGCATTTT. It is translated as CASSGSGGPNQPQHF.

The V gene is TRBV7-2, the J gene TRBJ2-3, with a tentative D call TRBD1 (5 bases). V was cut by 2 bases and J by 8 bases, with 11 bases left in between. Germline values: CDR1 SGHTA, CDR2 FQGNSA. CDR3 length equals 13 residues. The CDR3 loop is CASSLISRGTQYF. For the CDR3, the DNA is TGTGCCAGCAGCTTAATCAGTAGGGGTACGCAGTATTTT.

The chain recombines TRBV7-3 with TRBJ2-2; a weak D match, TRBD1 (6 bases). Germline values: CDR1 SGHTA, CDR2 FQGTGA. The V and J ends lost 8 bases and 6 bases respectively, with 19 bases between them. The CDR3 spans 15 residues. DNA of the CDR3: TGTGCCAGCCAGAGGGTAGGGACAACGGCCGGGGAGCTGTTTTTT. Its protein is CASQRVGTTAGELFF.

The chain is built from TRBV9 and TRBJ2-7, with 11 bases that match TRBD1. Trimming removed 4 bases from V and 1 base from J; junction bases left unmatched: 7. The CDR3 has 16 residues. The germline gives CDR1 SGDLS, CDR2 YYNGEE. The CDR3 protein is CASSRTGQGASYEQYF. The CDR3 DNA is TGTGCCAGCAGCCGTACCGGACAGGGGGCTTCCTACGAGCAGTACTTC.

The gene calls are TRBV28 and TRBJ2-1; a weak D match, TRBD2 (5 bases). V was clipped by 4 bases and J by 8 bases, with 9 bases between them. CDR1 MDHEN and CDR2 SYDVKM come from the germline V gene. The CDR3 extends over 12 amino acids. The CDR3 here is CASSYLAYEQFF. CDR3 sequence (DNA): TGTGCCAGCAGTTACCTAGCCTATGAGCAGTTCTTC. Variable domain in full (rest from reference TRBV28 and TRBJ2-1): DVKVTQSSRYLVKRTGEKVFLECVQDMDHENMFWYRQDPGLGLRLIYFSYDVKMKEKGDIPEGYSVSREKKERFSLILESASTNQTSMYLCASSYLAYEQFFGPGTRLTVL.

This clone was counted a single time. The gene calls are TRBV19 and TRBJ1-6, with D perhaps matching TRBD1 (6 bases). The V end lost 9 bases, the J end lost 7 bases, and 19 bases lay between the germline ends. CDR1 LNHDA and CDR2 SQIVND come from the germline V gene (reference sequence). The CDR3 is made up of 15 amino acids. The CDR3 nucleotides read TGTGCCAGCAACCTCCAACAGGGATTGAATTCACCCCTCCACTTT. The encoded protein is CASNLQQGLNSPLHF.

The rearrangement links TRBV3-1 (or the pseudogene TRBV3-2) to TRBJ2-7, with 8 bases fitting TRBD1. CDR1 is LGHDT, CDR2 YNNKEL, per germline (reference sequence). The CDR3 length is 15 residues. J lost 1 base, V lost 0 bases, and 2 bases had no gene match. The CDR3 spells CASSQDWTGSYEQYF. CDR3 sequence (DNA): TGTGCCAGCAGCCAAGATTGGACAGGGTCCTACGAGCAGTACTTC.

This clone was picked up one time. This rearrangement joins TRBV6-2 or TRBV6-3 to TRBJ2-2; D gene uncertain. The CDR3 consists of 13 residues. V was pared by 0 bases and J by 4 bases, with 3 bases between. Germline V gene data show CDR1 as MNHEY and CDR2 as SVGEGT. This chain's CDR3 is CASSYSRTGELFF. Written as DNA, the CDR3 is TGTGCCAGCAGTTACTCTCGCACCGGGGAGCTGTTTTTT.

V usage is TRBV2 and J usage is TRBJ1-4; D gene ambiguous. This CDR3 comprises 10 residues. V was trimmed by 3 bases and J by 14 bases, leaving 7 bases between them. Germline V gene sequence: CDR1 SNHLY, CDR2 FYNNEI. DNA of the CDR3: TGTGCCAGCAGTGAGTGGAGGCTGTTTTTT. Translated, it gives CASSEWRLFF.

The chain carries TRBV3-1 (or the pseudogene TRBV3-2) and TRBJ1-1, with D perhaps TRBD1 (6 bases). Trimming removed 1 base from V and 4 bases from J, with 19 bases in between. The CDR3 covers 17 residues. Germline loops: CDR1 LGHDT, CDR2 YNNKEL (reference sequence). Written as DNA, the CDR3 is TGTGCCAGCAGCCAAGGAGGTCTCAGGACAGAGAGCACTGAAGCTTTCTTT. This encodes CASSQGGLRTESTEAFF.

This chain connects TRBV18 to TRBJ1-4; D remains ambiguous. The CDR3 is 14 amino acids. CDR1 KGHSH and CDR2 LQKENI come from the germline V gene. V lost 5 bases to trimming and J lost 3 bases, with 10 bases between them. CDR3 DNA: TGTGCCAGCTCAAACCAGCGGGCTAATGAAAAACTGTTTTTT. Translation gives CASSNQRANEKLFF.

The chain has TRBV7-6 and TRBJ1-2; weak D call: TRBD1 (6 bases). This CDR3 is 15 amino acids long. V lost 0 bases, J lost 5 bases, and 13 bases lay in between. CDR1 SGHVS and CDR2 FNYEAQ come from the germline V gene. CDR3 loop: CASSLAPGVDYGYTF. The CDR3 coding sequence is TGTGCCAGCAGCTTAGCCCCAGGGGTGGATTATGGCTACACCTTC.

This sequence joins TRBV2 and TRBJ2-3, with a weak D call TRBD2 (5 bases). CDR3 length: 14 residues. The germline CDR1 and CDR2 sequences are SNHLY and FYNNEI. Trimming took off 7 bases at V and 6 bases at J, with 17 bases between the two ends. The CDR3 region is CASTPVSQRDTQYF. The CDR3 DNA sequence: TGTGCCAGCACGCCGGTGAGCCAGCGGGATACGCAGTATTTT.

This clone has more than one count but fewer than ten. The J gene is TRBJ1-2, the V gene TRBV11-2; 7 bases line up with TRBD1. J was trimmed by 8 bases and V by 2 bases; bases with no gene match: 11. This CDR3 spans 15 amino acids. Germline CDR1 reads SGHAT; CDR2 reads FQNNGV. The DNA of the CDR3 is TGTGCCAGCAGCTTAACCACAGGGGCCTGGGAAGGCTACACCTTC. Amino acids: CASSLTTGAWEGYTF.

The V call is TRBV12-3 or TRBV12-4, the J call TRBJ2-7, with TRBD1 matching 8 bases. This CDR3 region has 12 residues. V gave up 6 bases and J gave up 4 bases; unmatched junction bases: 2. This CDR3 is CASRGQAYEQYF. In nucleotides, the CDR3 is TGTGCCAGCAGGGGACAGGCGTACGAGCAGTACTTC.

Details on this clone: Additional DNA sequences in this sample encode the identical CDR3. The chain employs TRBV7-9 and TRBJ2-7; 8 bases are a match to TRBD2. Germline V gives CDR1 SEHNR, CDR2 FQNEAQ (reference sequence). CDR3 length: 15 residues. Trimming cost V 7 bases and J 6 bases; bases outside gene matches: 14. The CDR3 DNA reads TGTGCCAGCATCCCCCCGGCGGGAGGTTGGTCCGAGCAGTACTTC. Protein product: CASIPPAGGWSEQYF. Based on the CDR3 plus reference TRBV7-9 and TRBJ2-7, the full variable domain is DTGVSQNPRHKITKRGQNVTFRCDPISEHNRLYWYRQTLGQGPEFLTYFQNEAQLEKSRLLSDRFSAERPKGSFSTLEIQRTEQGDSAMYLCASIPPAGGWSEQYFGPGTRLTVT.

The chain combines TRBV7-9 with TRBJ2-1; 7 nucleotides align to TRBD1. The CDR3 length is 15 residues. Trimming took 5 bases from V and 2 from J; bases not matched to a gene: 6. Germline values: CDR1 SEHNR, CDR2 FQNEAQ (reference sequence). This CDR3 reads CASSPRQGPYNEQFF. In DNA form, the CDR3 reads TGTGCCAGCAGCCCTAGACAGGGTCCCTACAATGAGCAGTTCTTC.

The J gene is TRBJ1-6, the V gene TRBV7-2; possibly TRBD1 for D (6 bases). Per germline, CDR1 SGHTA and CDR2 FQGNSA. This CDR3 is 15 amino acids long. V was clipped by 1 base and J by 6 bases, with 10 bases between them. CDR3 DNA: TGTGCCAGCAGCTTAGTACTCAGGGGTAATTCACCCCTCCACTTT. It yields the protein CASSLVLRGNSPLHF.

Remarks on this clone: This sample also contains other DNA sequences that code for the same CDR3. V gene TRBV27 combines with J gene TRBJ2-1; 7 nucleotides agree with TRBD1. With V trimmed by 1 base and J by 0 bases, 0 bases remained unmatched. The CDR3 is 15 residues long. Germline CDR1 MNHEY, CDR2 SMNVEV (reference sequence). CDR3 nucleotides: TGTGCCAGCAGTTTATACAGGGGCTCCTACAATGAGCAGTTCTTC. Encoded protein: CASSLYRGSYNEQFF.

The V gene is TRBV27, the J gene TRBJ1-5, with D tentatively TRBD1 (6 bases). The V end lost 8 bases, the J end lost 2 bases, and 13 bases lay between the germline ends. The CDR3 sequence is 14 residues long. Germline V gene lookup returns CDR1 MNHEY and CDR2 SMNVEV (reference sequence). The CDR3 sequence is CASRGRGGNQPQHF. In DNA, the CDR3 is TGTGCCAGCCGGGGCAGGGGTGGCAATCAGCCCCAGCATTTT.

This rearrangement joins TRBV7-8 to TRBJ2-1, with D possibly being TRBD2 (5 bases). With 1 base removed from V and 3 bases from J, the gap between germline ends came to 19 bases. Germline CDR1 is SGHVS and CDR2 is FQNEAQ. The CDR3 has 18 residues. The CDR3 reads CASSLGRLSRGLYNEQFF. For the CDR3, the DNA is TGTGCCAGCAGCTTAGGAAGACTATCCCGCGGCCTCTACAATGAGCAGTTCTTC.

The rearrangement links TRBV19 to TRBJ1-1, with TRBD1 as a possible D gene (6 bases). In germline, CDR1 is LNHDA, CDR2 SQIVND (reference sequence). The ends were cut back, 0 bases at V and 6 bases at J, with 14 bases in the middle. The CDR3 is 15 amino acids. The CDR3 bases are TGTGCCAGTAGTATAGAGTTTAGGCCAGGGGCTGAAGCTTTCTTT. Residues: CASSIEFRPGAEAFF.

CDR3 in DNA: TGTGCCAGCAGTGGGACAGGGGGACGGCAGCCCCAGCATTTT. Translation gives CASSGTGGRQPQHF. This chain uses TRBV2 with TRBJ1-5, with 10 nucleotides matching TRBD1. The CDR3 runs 14 residues. V lost 4 bases and J lost 7; bases outside the gene matches: 4. Germline V gene lookup returns CDR1 SNHLY and CDR2 FYNNEI.

A remark on this clone: The same CDR3 is also encoded by other DNA sequences in this sample. The chain joins TRBV5-1 to TRBJ1-1; D may be TRBD1 (5 bases). The CDR3 runs 13 residues. V shed 1 base and J shed 2 bases, with 6 bases lying between them. CDR1 and CDR2 from the germline V gene are SGHRS and YFSETQ. The CDR3 DNA follows: TGCGCCAGCAGCTTGCAGGGAAACACTGAAGCTTTCTTT. Protein product: CASSLQGNTEAFF.

The genes are TRBV5-1 and TRBJ1-4; TRBD1 matches at 7 bases. The CDR3 totals 15 residues. Trimming removed 0 bases from V and 3 bases from J; junction bases left unmatched: 2. Germline V lookup: CDR1 SGHRS, CDR2 YFSETQ. CDR3 sequence reads: CASSLAGQPNEKLFF. CDR3 bases: TGCGCCAGCAGCTTGGCGGGACAGCCTAATGAAAAACTGTTTTTT.

The chain uses TRBV18 and TRBJ2-5, with 7 bases that match TRBD1. V gave up 1 base and J gave up 3 bases; unmatched junction bases: 8. The germline V gene has CDR1 KGHSH and CDR2 LQKENI. CDR3 length equals 16 residues. In DNA, the CDR3 is TGTGCCAGCTCACCACTAAGGGGACAGATAGAAGAGACCCAGTACTTC. Its protein is CASSPLRGQIEETQYF.

The chain couples TRBV7-9 to TRBJ1-1, with D possibly TRBD1 on 6 matching bases. The CDR3 length is 17 residues. V shed 6 bases and J shed 0 bases, with 20 bases lying between them. The germline CDR1 and CDR2 sequences are SEHNR and FQNEAQ (reference sequence). The chain's CDR3 is CASSPRTGSRMNTEAFF. CDR3 sequence (DNA): TGTGCCAGCAGTCCTCGAACAGGGTCGCGTATGAACACTGAAGCTTTCTTT.

This clone was recorded a few times. The CDR3 reads CAIRGQANQPQHF. The CDR3 DNA reads TGTGCCATCAGAGGACAGGCTAATCAGCCCCAGCATTTT. This chain links TRBV10-3 with TRBJ1-5; 7 positions match TRBD1. Germline-derived CDR1 and CDR2 are ENHRY and SYGVKD. The J segment lost 4 bases and the V segment lost 6 bases, leaving 3 bases of the junction unmatched. The CDR3 consists of 13 residues.

This clone was seen more than once but under ten times. The J gene is TRBJ1-1, the V gene TRBV11-3, with D possibly matching TRBD1 (5 bases). The ends were cut back, 1 base at V and 1 base at J, with 7 bases in the middle. CDR1 SGHNT and CDR2 YENEEA come from the germline V gene. The length of the CDR3 is 14 residues. Here the CDR3 DNA reads TGTGCCAGCAGCTTAGGGCAGGGGAACACTGAAGCTTTCTTT. It codes for CASSLGQGNTEAFF. Full variable domain (remainder filled in from reference TRBV11-3 and TRBJ1-1): EAGVVQSPRYKIIEKKQPVAFWCNPISGHNTLYWYLQNLGQGPELLIRYENEEAVDDSQLPKDRFSAERLKGVDSTLKIQPAELGDSAVYLCASSLGQGNTEAFFGQGTRLTVV.